A single sample gave rise to the 11 T cell receptor beta chains below, sequenced in a study of cytomegalovirus exposure and HLA in healthy donors. Primers: 60 Vbeta forward and 13 Jbeta reverse. Assay: immunoSEQ multiplex PCR; the TCRdb copy retains only in-frame clones and omits some. The top ten hold roughly 1.3% of the sample, which has more than 200,000 clones, roughly 84% seen once. Sequencing used PBMCs. The receptors originated from a girl aged 10 to 17 in good health and CMV-seronegative.

This clone was seen only once. The rearrangement links TRBV18 to TRBJ1-1, with D uncertain. The CDR3 contains 14 residues. V was cut by 2 bases and J by 1 base, with 8 bases left in between. Germline-derived CDR1 and CDR2 are KGHSH and LQKENI. The CDR3 nucleotides read TGTGCCAGCTCACCAGGTCGACAGAACACTGAAGCTTTCTTT. It translates to CASSPGRQNTEAFF. The complete variable domain, with remaining parts taken from reference TRBV18 and TRBJ1-1, reads NAGVMQNPRHLVRRRGQEARLRCSPMKGHSHVYWYRQLPEEGLKFMVYLQKENIIDESGMPKERFSAEFPKEGPSILRIQQVVRGDSAAYFCASSPGRQNTEAFFGQGTRLTVV.

The chain uses TRBV7-3 and TRBJ2-7, with a possible D match to TRBD1 (5 bases). The V gene lost 2 bases and the J gene lost 5 bases, with 16 bases spanning the gap. The germline V gene encodes CDR1 SGHTA and CDR2 FQGTGA. CDR3 size: 15 residues. The DNA for the CDR3 is TGTGCCAGCAGCTTAGTCCCAGGGTCTTACAACGAGCAGTACTTC. Its translation is CASSLVPGSYNEQYF.

For the CDR3, the DNA is TGTGCCAGCACCGACAGCTACTCTGGAAACACCATATATTTT. It translates to CASTDSYSGNTIYF. The J gene is TRBJ1-3, the V gene TRBV7-9; D might be TRBD1 (5 bases). The CDR3 has 14 amino acids. Trimming took off 7 bases at V and 0 bases at J, with 10 bases between the two ends. The germline V gene encodes CDR1 SEHNR and CDR2 FQNEAQ (reference sequence).

The rearrangement joins TRBV10-3 to TRBJ1-3, with 7 bases fitting TRBD1. The junction had 7 bases not matched to a gene; V was cut back by 8 bases and J by 0 bases. Per the germline V gene, CDR1 is ENHRY and CDR2 is SYGVKD. The CDR3 totals 15 residues. The CDR3 sequence is CAIGDSAFSGNTIYF. The DNA for the CDR3 is TGTGCCATCGGGGACAGCGCTTTCTCTGGAAACACCATATATTTT.

This clone showed up just a few times. The chain employs TRBV10-3 and TRBJ2-7; 7 bases map to TRBD1. CDR1 is ENHRY, CDR2 SYGVKD, per germline. The CDR3 extends over 15 amino acids. V shed 3 bases, J shed 2 bases, and the junction held 7 bases outside the gene matches. Here the CDR3 reads CAISDPGQRAYEQYF. Written as DNA, the CDR3 is TGTGCCATCAGTGATCCGGGACAGAGAGCCTACGAGCAGTACTTC.

The rearrangement links TRBV6-1 to TRBJ1-3; no clear D. CDR3 length: 16 residues. From germline, CDR1 is MNHNS and CDR2 SASEGT. Trimming shortened V by 1 base and J by 0 bases, and 10 bases separated the two germline ends. The CDR3 nucleotides are TGTGCCAGCAGTGAAGTTCCAGGTCTCTCTGGAAACACCATATATTTT. Translation: CASSEVPGLSGNTIYF.

The chain joins TRBV5-1 to TRBJ2-3, with D perhaps TRBD1 (7 bases). The CDR3 totals 17 residues. V gave up 0 bases and J gave up 4 bases, with 18 bases separating them. Germline V gene data show CDR1 as SGHRS and CDR2 as YFSETQ. In DNA form, the CDR3 reads TGCGCCAGCAGCTTGGCCCAGGGGGGCCGGAGGGCAGATACGCAGTATTTT. Its translation is CASSLAQGGRRADTQYF.

The V call is TRBV5-1, the J call TRBJ2-7, with 8 bases lining up with TRBD1. CDR3 length: 14 residues. Germline trimming cut 4 bases from V and 2 bases from J; bases unmatched to any gene: 5. CDR1 and CDR2 from the germline V gene are SGHRS and YFSETQ. CDR3 sequence reads: CASSDRQGPYEQYF. CDR3 coding DNA: TGCGCCAGCAGCGACCGACAGGGGCCCTACGAGCAGTACTTC.

Comments on this clone: One end of the junction varies from germline; a read error may be responsible. V and J are TRBV7-9 and TRBJ2-7, with D unclear. Germline values: CDR1 SEHNR, CDR2 FQNEAQ (reference sequence). The CDR3 runs to 12 residues. CDR3 bases: TGTTCCAGCAGCCAATCCTCCTACGAGCAGTACTTC. It yields the protein CSSSQSSYEQYF.

The chain carries TRBV28 and TRBJ1-3, with D possibly matching TRBD1 (5 bases). CDR3 length equals 14 residues. Germline-derived CDR1 and CDR2 are MDHEN and SYDVKM. Trimming stripped 5 bases from V and 0 bases from J, with 8 bases between. CDR3 loop: CASSPTDSGNTIYF. As DNA, the CDR3 is TGTGCCAGCAGTCCGACAGACTCTGGAAACACCATATATTTT. The variable domain in full, with the rest retrieved from reference TRBV28 and TRBJ1-3, is DVKVTQSSRYLVKRTGEKVFLECVQDMDHENMFWYRQDPGLGLRLIYFSYDVKMKEKGDIPEGYSVSREKKERFSLILESASTNQTSMYLCASSPTDSGNTIYFGEGSWLTVV.

The V call is TRBV28, the J call TRBJ2-1, with a tentative D call TRBD2 (5 bases). CDR1 is MDHEN, CDR2 SYDVKM, per germline. The CDR3 loop spans 16 amino acids. Between the trimmed V and J ends, which lost 4 bases and 0 bases, there was a span of 13 bases. CDR3 amino acids: CASSSYSESSYNEQFF. The CDR3 region has the DNA TGTGCCAGCAGTTCTTATAGCGAAAGCTCCTACAATGAGCAGTTCTTC.